Each of the 8 T cell receptor beta chains below was sequenced from the same sample in a study of prognosis after radiotherapy for stage I lung cancer. Multiplex PCR, run in two rounds, amplified TCR beta CDR3 from genomic DNA. Amplification during the initial PCR round employed primers specific to each TRBV and TRBJ gene. In TCRdb, the multiplex PCR reads were re-called with MiXCR into one record per CDR3 protein. The sample has about 59,000 distinct CDR3 sequences; around 27% are singletons. The sequencing here drew on PBMCs, taken before or after stereotactic body radiation therapy (not recorded which). These receptors originate from a donor aged 50 or older with non-small cell lung cancer.

As for this clonotype: A single base is all that separates this from a far larger clone, so a read error is likely. The chain couples TRBV6-4 to TRBJ1-2; TRBD1 agrees at 11 bases. CDR1 is MRHNA, CDR2 SNTAGT, per germline. The CDR3 is 15 residues long. Trimming removed 4 bases from V and 8 bases from J; junction bases left unmatched: 9. The CDR3 nucleotides are TGTGCCAGCAGTGCGGGCGGACAGGGGGCCTACGGCTACACCTTC. Protein product: CASSAGGQGAYGYTF.

This clonotype appeared many times. V and J are TRBV7-2 and TRBJ1-1, with TRBD1 matching 7 bases. Germline V gene lookup returns CDR1 SGHTA and CDR2 FQGNSA. The ends lost 5 bases at V and 5 bases at J; junction bases unmatched: 5. The CDR3 has 13 residues. The CDR3 sequence is CASSPEGATEAFF. The CDR3 DNA follows: TGTGCCAGCAGCCCCGAGGGGGCTACTGAAGCTTTCTTT.

Concerning this clonotype: The likely explanation is a read error, given a far larger clone one base away. The chain has TRBV6-4 and TRBJ1-5; tentatively, D is TRBD1 (6 bases). V was cut by 7 bases and J by 2 bases, with 12 bases left in between. This CDR3 contains 14 residues. The germline V gene has CDR1 MRHNA and CDR2 SNTAGT. The CDR3 region has the DNA TGTGCCAGCATTGAGTCAGGGGGCAATCAGCCCCAGCATTTT. Protein sequence: CASIESGGNQPQHF.

This clonotype was seen many times. This rearrangement joins TRBV3-1 to TRBJ2-5; 10 bases map to TRBD2. The CDR3 has 15 residues. V lost 4 bases and J lost 3; bases outside the gene matches: 5. Looked up from germline, CDR1 is LGHDT and CDR2 is YNNKEL (reference sequence). In nucleotides, the CDR3 is TGTGCCAGCAGCCGTCAGCGGGGGGGCGAAGAGACCCAGTACTTC. Translated: CASSRQRGGEETQYF.

The chain employs TRBV6-1 and TRBJ2-1, with 8 bases matching TRBD2. Germline V gene data show CDR1 as MNHNS and CDR2 as SASEGT. The trim removed 2 bases at V and 5 bases at J, leaving 5 bases unmatched. This CDR3 region has 15 residues. CDR3 sequence reads: CASSEYAGGNNEQFF. CDR3 bases: TGTGCCAGCAGTGAATACGCGGGGGGTAACAATGAGCAGTTCTTC.

This clonotype was recorded at least ten times. This rearrangement joins TRBV19 to TRBJ1-5; 9 bases are shared with TRBD1. Germline V CDR1 and CDR2: LNHDA, SQIVND (reference sequence). This CDR3 is 15 amino acids long. V shed 6 bases and J 2 bases; nucleotides not matched to a gene: 5. CDR3 bases: TGTGCCAGTAGCCCTGGACAGGGGCGCAATCAGCCCCAGCATTTT. This codes for CASSPGQGRNQPQHF.

A remark on this clonotype: With only one base between it and a far larger clone, this is likely a read error. The rearrangement links TRBV6-5 to TRBJ1-6, with D uncertain. Germline V gives CDR1 MNHEY, CDR2 SVGAGI. Deletions cut 8 bases from V and 5 bases from J, with 16 bases between. The CDR3 extends over 15 amino acids. The CDR3 is CASSSWGNHNSPLHF. The CDR3 DNA follows: TGTGCCAGCTCCTCCTGGGGAAATCATAATTCACCCCTCCACTTT.

To note about this clonotype: A read error may produce the germline difference seen at one junction end. The V and J genes are TRBV6-1 and TRBJ2-3; maybe TRBD1 (5 bases). CDR1 and CDR2 (germline): MNHNS, SASEGT. The CDR3 totals 14 residues. The CDR3 region is CASSAATGTGTQYF. In DNA, the CDR3 is TGTGCCAGCAGTGCCGCAACGGGCACAGGTACGCAGTATTTT.